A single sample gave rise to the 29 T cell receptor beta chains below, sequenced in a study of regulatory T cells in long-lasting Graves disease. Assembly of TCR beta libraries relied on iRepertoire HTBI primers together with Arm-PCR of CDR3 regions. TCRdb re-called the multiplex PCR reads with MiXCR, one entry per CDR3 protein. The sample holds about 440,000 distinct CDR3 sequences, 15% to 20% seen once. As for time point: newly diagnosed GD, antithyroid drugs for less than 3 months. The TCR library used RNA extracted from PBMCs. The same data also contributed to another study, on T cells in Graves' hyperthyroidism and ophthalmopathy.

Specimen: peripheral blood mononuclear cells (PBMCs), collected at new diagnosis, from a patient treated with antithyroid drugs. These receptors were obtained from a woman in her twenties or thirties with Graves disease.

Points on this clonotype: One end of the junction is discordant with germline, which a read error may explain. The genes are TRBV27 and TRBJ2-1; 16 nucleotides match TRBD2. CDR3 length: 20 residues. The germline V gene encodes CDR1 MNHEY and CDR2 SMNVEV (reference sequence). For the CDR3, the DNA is TGTGCCACCAGTGATGGGGGACTAGCGGGAGGGGAAAGCTCCTACAATGAGCAGTTCTTC. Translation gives CATSDGGLAGGESSYNEQFF.

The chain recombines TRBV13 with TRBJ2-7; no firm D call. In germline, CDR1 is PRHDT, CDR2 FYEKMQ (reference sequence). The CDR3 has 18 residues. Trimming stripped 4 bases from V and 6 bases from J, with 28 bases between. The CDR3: CASSYSLANKQTFGEQYF. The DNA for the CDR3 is TGTGCCAGCAGCTACTCCCTGGCAAATAAGCAAACTTTTGGCGAGCAGTACTTC.

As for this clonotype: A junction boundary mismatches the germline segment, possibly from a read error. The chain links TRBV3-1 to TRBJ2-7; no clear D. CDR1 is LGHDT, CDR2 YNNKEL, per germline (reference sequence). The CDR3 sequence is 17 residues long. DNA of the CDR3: TGTGCCAGCAGCCAAGAGGGCAGCGAGAGTGGTGCCTACGAGCAGTGCTTC. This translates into CASSQEGSESGAYEQCF.

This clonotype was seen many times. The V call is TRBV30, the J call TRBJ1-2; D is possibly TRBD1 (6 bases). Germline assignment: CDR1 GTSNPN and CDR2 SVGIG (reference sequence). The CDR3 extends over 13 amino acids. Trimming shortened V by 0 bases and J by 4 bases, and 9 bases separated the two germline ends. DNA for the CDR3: TGTGCCTGGAGTGTAGGGGGGACCTATGGCTACACCTTC. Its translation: CAWSVGGTYGYTF. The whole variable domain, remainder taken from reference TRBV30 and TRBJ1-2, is SQTIHQWPATLVQPVGSPLSLECTVEGTSNPNLYWYRQAAGRGLQLLFYSVGIGQISSEVPQNLSASRPQDRQFILSSKKLLLSDSGFYLCAWSVGGTYGYTFGSGTRLTVV.

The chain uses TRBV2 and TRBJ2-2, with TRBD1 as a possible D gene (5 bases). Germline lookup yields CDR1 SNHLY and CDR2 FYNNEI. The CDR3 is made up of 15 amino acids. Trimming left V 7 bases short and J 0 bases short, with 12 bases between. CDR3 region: CASTQGFTNTGELFF. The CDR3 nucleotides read TGTGCCAGCACCCAGGGATTCACGAACACCGGGGAGCTGTTTTTT.

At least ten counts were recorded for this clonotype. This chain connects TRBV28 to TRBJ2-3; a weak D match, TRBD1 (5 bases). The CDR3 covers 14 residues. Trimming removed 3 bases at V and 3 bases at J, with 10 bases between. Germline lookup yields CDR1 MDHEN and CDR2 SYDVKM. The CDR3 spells CASSLQGLTDTQYF. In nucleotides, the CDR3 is TGTGCCAGCAGTTTGCAGGGTTTAACAGATACGCAGTATTTT. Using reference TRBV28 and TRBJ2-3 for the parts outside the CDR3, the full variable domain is DVKVTQSSRYLVKRTGEKVFLECVQDMDHENMFWYRQDPGLGLRLIYFSYDVKMKEKGDIPEGYSVSREKKERFSLILESASTNQTSMYLCASSLQGLTDTQYFGPGTRLTVL.

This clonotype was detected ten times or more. The CDR3 is CASSLVTRNSYNEQFF. The CDR3 nucleotides are TGTGCCAGCAGCTTAGTGACACGGAACTCCTACAATGAGCAGTTCTTC. This rearrangement joins TRBV11-2 to TRBJ2-1; D is undetermined. V was cut by 1 base and J by 0 bases, with 10 bases left in between. The germline gives CDR1 SGHAT, CDR2 FQNNGV. The length of the CDR3 is 16 residues.

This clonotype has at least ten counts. This CDR3 reads CASSSYSGANTGELFF. The CDR3 bases are TGTGCCAGCAGCTCTTATAGCGGGGCCAACACCGGGGAGCTGTTTTTT. V and J are TRBV11-2 and TRBJ2-2; TRBD2 aligns across 8 bases. V lost 4 bases, J lost 2 bases, and 6 bases stayed unmatched. The CDR3 has 16 amino acids. In germline, CDR1 is SGHAT, CDR2 FQNNGV.

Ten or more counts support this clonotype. The CDR3 loop reads CASIIDRNTGELFF. The CDR3 coding sequence is TGTGCCAGCATCATAGACAGAAACACCGGGGAGCTGTTTTTT. This rearrangement joins TRBV2 to TRBJ2-2, with D perhaps matching TRBD1 (5 bases). V was shortened by 7 bases and J by 2 bases, with 11 bases between the two germline ends. Germline CDR1 and CDR2: SNHLY and FYNNEI. The CDR3 spans 14 residues.

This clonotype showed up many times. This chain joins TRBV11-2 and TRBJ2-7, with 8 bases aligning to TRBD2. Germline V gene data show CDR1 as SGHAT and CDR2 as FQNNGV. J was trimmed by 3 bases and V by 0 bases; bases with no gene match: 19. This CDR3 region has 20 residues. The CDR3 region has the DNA TGTGCCAGCAGCTTAGATGGGTTGCGTCCCAGCGGGAGCTTCCACTACGAGCAGTACTTC. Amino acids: CASSLDGLRPSGSFHYEQYF.

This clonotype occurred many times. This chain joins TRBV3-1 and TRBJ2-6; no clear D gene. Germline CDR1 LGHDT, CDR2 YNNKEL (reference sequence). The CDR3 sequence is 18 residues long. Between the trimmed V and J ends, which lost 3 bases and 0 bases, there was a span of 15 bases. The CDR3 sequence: CASSHYTRRYSGANVLTF. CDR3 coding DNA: TGTGCCAGCAGCCACTATACTCGAAGGTACTCTGGGGCCAACGTCCTGACTTTC.

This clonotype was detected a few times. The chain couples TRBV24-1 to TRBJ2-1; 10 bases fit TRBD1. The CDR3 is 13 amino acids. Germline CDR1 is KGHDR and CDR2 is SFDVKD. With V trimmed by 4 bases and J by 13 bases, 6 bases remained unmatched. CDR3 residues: CATSEVRQGAQFF. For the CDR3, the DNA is TGTGCCACCAGTGAGGTTAGACAGGGGGCTCAGTTCTTC.

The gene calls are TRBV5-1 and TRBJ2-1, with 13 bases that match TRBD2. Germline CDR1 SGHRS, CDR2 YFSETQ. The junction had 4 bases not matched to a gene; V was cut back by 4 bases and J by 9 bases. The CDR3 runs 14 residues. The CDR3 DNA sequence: TGCGCCAGCAGCGGACTAGCGGGAGTGGGTGAGCAGTTCTTC. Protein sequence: CASSGLAGVGEQFF.

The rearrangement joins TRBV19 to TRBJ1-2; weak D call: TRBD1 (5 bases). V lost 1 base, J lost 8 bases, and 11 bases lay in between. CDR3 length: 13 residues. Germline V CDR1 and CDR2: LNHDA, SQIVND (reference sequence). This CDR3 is CASSIGYRSGYTF. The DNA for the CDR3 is TGTGCCAGTAGTATAGGGTACAGGAGCGGCTACACCTTC.

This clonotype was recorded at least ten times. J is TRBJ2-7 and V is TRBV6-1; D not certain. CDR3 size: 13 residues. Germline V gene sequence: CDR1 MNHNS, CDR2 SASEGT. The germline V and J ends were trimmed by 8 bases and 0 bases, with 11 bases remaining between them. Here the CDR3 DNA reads TGTGCCAGCTCGAAGGCTGACTCCTACGAGCAGTACTTC. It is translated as CASSKADSYEQYF.

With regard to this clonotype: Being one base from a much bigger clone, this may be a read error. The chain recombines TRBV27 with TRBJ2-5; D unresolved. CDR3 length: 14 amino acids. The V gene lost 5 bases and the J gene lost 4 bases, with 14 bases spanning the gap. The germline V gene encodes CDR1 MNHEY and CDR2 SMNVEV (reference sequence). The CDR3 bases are TGTGCCAGCAGTATAAAAGGGCCGGGAGAGACCCAGTACTTC. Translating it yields CASSIKGPGETQYF.

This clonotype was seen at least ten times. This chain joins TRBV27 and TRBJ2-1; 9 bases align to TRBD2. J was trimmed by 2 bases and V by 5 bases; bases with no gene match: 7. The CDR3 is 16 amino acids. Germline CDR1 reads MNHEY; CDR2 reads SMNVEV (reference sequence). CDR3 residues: CASSISGSPPYNEQFF. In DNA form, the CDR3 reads TGTGCCAGCAGTATTAGCGGGAGTCCCCCCTACAATGAGCAGTTCTTC.

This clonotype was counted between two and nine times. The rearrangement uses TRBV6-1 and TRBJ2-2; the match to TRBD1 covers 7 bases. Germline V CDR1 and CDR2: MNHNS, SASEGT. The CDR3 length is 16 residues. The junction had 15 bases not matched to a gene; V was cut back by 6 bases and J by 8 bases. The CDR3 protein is CASSPGTAHRRGELFF. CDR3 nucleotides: TGTGCCAGCAGCCCCGGGACAGCCCATAGACGTGGGGAGCTGTTTTTT.

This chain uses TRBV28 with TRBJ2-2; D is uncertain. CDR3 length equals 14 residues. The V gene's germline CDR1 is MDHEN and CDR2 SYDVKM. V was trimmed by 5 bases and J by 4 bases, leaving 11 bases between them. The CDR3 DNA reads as TGTGCCAGCAGTCCGATTAGCCGCACCGGGGAGCTGTTTTTT. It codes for CASSPISRTGELFF. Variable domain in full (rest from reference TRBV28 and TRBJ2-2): DVKVTQSSRYLVKRTGEKVFLECVQDMDHENMFWYRQDPGLGLRLIYFSYDVKMKEKGDIPEGYSVSREKKERFSLILESASTNQTSMYLCASSPISRTGELFFGEGSRLTVL.

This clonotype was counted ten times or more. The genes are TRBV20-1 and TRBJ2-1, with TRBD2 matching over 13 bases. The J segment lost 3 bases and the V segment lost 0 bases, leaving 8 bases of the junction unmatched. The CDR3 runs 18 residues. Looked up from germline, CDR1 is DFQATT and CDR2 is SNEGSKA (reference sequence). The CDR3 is CSARDPWTSGSFYNEQFF. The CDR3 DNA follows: TGCAGTGCTAGAGACCCATGGACTAGCGGGAGTTTCTACAATGAGCAGTTCTTC.

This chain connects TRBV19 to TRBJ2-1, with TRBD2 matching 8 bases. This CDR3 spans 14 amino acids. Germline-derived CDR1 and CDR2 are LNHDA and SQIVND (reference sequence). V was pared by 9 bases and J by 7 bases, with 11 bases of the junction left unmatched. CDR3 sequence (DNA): TGTGCCAGCAGCTTTGGACTAGCTGGGAATGAGCAGTTCTTC. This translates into CASSFGLAGNEQFF.

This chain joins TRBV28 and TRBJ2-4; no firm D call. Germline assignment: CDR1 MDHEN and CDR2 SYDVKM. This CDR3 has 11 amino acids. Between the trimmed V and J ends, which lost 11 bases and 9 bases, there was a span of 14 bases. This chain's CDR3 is CASSGYGIQYF. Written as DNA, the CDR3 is TGTGCCTCCAGTGGGTACGGCATTCAGTACTTC.

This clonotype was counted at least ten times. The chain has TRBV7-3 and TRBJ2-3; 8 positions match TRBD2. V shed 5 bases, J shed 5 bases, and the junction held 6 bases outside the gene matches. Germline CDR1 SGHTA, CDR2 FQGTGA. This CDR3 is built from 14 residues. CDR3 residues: CASSLGTRIDTQYF. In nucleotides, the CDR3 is TGTGCCAGCAGCCTCGGGACTAGGATAGATACGCAGTATTTT.

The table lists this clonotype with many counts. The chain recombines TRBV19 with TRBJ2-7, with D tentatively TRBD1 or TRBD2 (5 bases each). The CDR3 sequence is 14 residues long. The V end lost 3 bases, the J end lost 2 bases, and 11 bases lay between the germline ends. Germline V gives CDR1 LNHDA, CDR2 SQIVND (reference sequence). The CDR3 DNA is TGTGCCAGTAGTATTCGGGGCATCACCTACGAGCAGTACTTC. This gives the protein CASSIRGITYEQYF.

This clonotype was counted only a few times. CDR3 nucleotide sequence: TGTGCCAGCTCGTCACTAGCGGGAGACGGCAATGAGCAGTTCTTC. This gives the protein CASSSLAGDGNEQFF. This rearrangement joins TRBV18 to TRBJ2-1, with TRBD2 matching over 11 bases. The CDR3 is 15 residues long. Germline-derived CDR1 and CDR2 are KGHSH and LQKENI. Trimming removed 6 bases from V and 6 bases from J; junction bases left unmatched: 7.

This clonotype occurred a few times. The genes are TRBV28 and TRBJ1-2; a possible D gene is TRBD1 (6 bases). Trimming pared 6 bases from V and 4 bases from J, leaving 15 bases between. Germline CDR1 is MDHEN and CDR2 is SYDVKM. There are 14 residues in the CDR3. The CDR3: CASRPGQSVYGYTF. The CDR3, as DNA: TGTGCCAGCAGACCCGGACAGTCAGTCTATGGCTACACCTTC.

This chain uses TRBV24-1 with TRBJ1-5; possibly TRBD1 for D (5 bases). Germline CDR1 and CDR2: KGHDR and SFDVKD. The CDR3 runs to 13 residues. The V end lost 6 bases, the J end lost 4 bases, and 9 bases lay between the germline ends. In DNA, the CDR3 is TGTGCCACCAGTCGGGGGGGAAATCAGCCCCAGCATTTT. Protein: CATSRGGNQPQHF.

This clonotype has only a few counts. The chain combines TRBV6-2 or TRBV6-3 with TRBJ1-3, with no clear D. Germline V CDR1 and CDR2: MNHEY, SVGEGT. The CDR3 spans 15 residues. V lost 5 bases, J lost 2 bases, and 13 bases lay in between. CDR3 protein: CASSTRAPTGNTIYF. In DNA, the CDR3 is TGTGCCAGCAGTACCCGGGCGCCAACTGGAAACACCATATATTTT.

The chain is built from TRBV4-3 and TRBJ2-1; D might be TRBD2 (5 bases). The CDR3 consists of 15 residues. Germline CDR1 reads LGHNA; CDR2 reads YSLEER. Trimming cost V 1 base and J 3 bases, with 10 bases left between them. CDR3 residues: CASSQVPGSYNEQFF. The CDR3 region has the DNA TGCGCCAGCAGCCAAGTTCCGGGGAGCTACAATGAGCAGTTCTTC.